Listed below are T cell receptor beta chains from one sample, sequenced in a study of blood T cell repertoires in COVID-19. The protocol was immunoSEQ multiplex PCR, while the TCRdb copy is restricted to in-frame clones and leaves out a portion. In the table there are approximately 490,000 clones, about 90% of which are singletons. The specimen sequenced was PBMCs or T cells enriched from blood (not recorded which). The receptors originated from a woman aged 18-35 years who had recovered from COVID-19. Both conserved end residues are trimmed from each CDR3. Fields, in order: V gene, clone size, J gene, CDR3 protein. The size entry is marked missing in some rows and otherwise reads once, few, many or a size class.

v_call: TRBV6-5; clone_size: once; j_call: TRBJ1-1; cdr3_aa: ASSFTGSAEAF
v_call: TRBV5-1; clone_size: .; j_call: TRBJ2-1; cdr3_aa: ASSQTLAGNSYNEQF
v_call: TRBV15; clone_size: .; j_call: TRBJ2-1; cdr3_aa: ATRGQGYNEQF
v_call: TRBV19; clone_size: .; j_call: TRBJ1-5; cdr3_aa: ASSIEQGGSNQPQH
v_call: TRBV5-4; clone_size: once; j_call: TRBJ2-7; cdr3_aa: ASSLDGTAGYEQY
v_call: TRBV5-1; clone_size: .; j_call: TRBJ1-3; cdr3_aa: ASSSDRGPGNTIY
v_call: TRBV18; clone_size: .; j_call: TRBJ1-5; cdr3_aa: ASSGGGDQPQH
v_call: TRBV28; clone_size: .; j_call: TRBJ2-7; cdr3_aa: ASYAASAGGEQY
v_call: TRBV5-4; clone_size: .; j_call: TRBJ1-3; cdr3_aa: ASSHSQGDLNTIY
v_call: TRBV29-1; clone_size: once; j_call: TRBJ2-1; cdr3_aa: SVVLAGGQGEQF
v_call: TRBV6-5; clone_size: .; j_call: TRBJ1-5; cdr3_aa: ASRSLGQGSPQH
v_call: TRBV19; clone_size: once; j_call: TRBJ1-3; cdr3_aa: AAGGGNTIY
v_call: TRBV6-1; clone_size: .; j_call: TRBJ1-1; cdr3_aa: ASSDVSLNTEAF
v_call: TRBV5-1; clone_size: .; j_call: TRBJ2-1; cdr3_aa: ASSPWTSGVNEQF
v_call: TRBV3-1/TRBV3-2; clone_size: .; j_call: TRBJ2-7; cdr3_aa: ASSQGRVSHEQY
v_call: TRBV7-9; clone_size: .; j_call: TRBJ2-5; cdr3_aa: ASSFAGTGEETQY
v_call: TRBV5-4; clone_size: .; j_call: TRBJ1-2; cdr3_aa: ASSLKAGDGYGYT
v_call: TRBV18; clone_size: .; j_call: TRBJ1-1; cdr3_aa: ASSPDKNTEAF
v_call: TRBV27; clone_size: .; j_call: TRBJ1-5; cdr3_aa: ASSVQGGNQPQH
v_call: TRBV7-2; clone_size: .; j_call: TRBJ1-6; cdr3_aa: ASSLAGGAFSYNSPLH
v_call: TRBV5-4; clone_size: .; j_call: TRBJ2-1; cdr3_aa: ASSFDIQDEQF
v_call: TRBV6-5; clone_size: .; j_call: TRBJ1-1; cdr3_aa: ASSYFGAEAF
v_call: TRBV7-9; clone_size: .; j_call: TRBJ1-5; cdr3_aa: ASSSTGNSNQPQH
v_call: TRBV5-1; clone_size: .; j_call: TRBJ2-1; cdr3_aa: ASSPGAGSYNEQF
v_call: TRBV2; clone_size: once; j_call: TRBJ2-2; cdr3_aa: ASSEGGEDTGELF
v_call: TRBV6-2/TRBV6-3; clone_size: .; j_call: TRBJ2-3; cdr3_aa: ASSSSWADTQY
v_call: TRBV2; clone_size: .; j_call: TRBJ2-2; cdr3_aa: ASTVIPQGGELF
v_call: TRBV7-9; clone_size: .; j_call: TRBJ2-6; cdr3_aa: ASSLYVSGANVLT
v_call: TRBV2; clone_size: .; j_call: TRBJ2-3; cdr3_aa: ASSVGLLSGQRTDTQY
v_call: TRBV28; clone_size: .; j_call: TRBJ1-6; cdr3_aa: ASERDFNSPLH
v_call: TRBV6-5; clone_size: .; j_call: TRBJ1-2; cdr3_aa: ASRDNFNYGYT
v_call: TRBV30; clone_size: once; j_call: TRBJ2-5; cdr3_aa: AWSVQGRSETQY
v_call: TRBV14; clone_size: .; j_call: TRBJ2-7; cdr3_aa: ASGGISYEQY
v_call: TRBV27; clone_size: .; j_call: TRBJ1-5; cdr3_aa: ASSATYNQPQH
v_call: TRBV7-9; clone_size: once; j_call: TRBJ2-3; cdr3_aa: ASSLAGGGADTQY
v_call: TRBV19; clone_size: .; j_call: TRBJ1-2; cdr3_aa: ASSIRATGALTYGYT
v_call: TRBV13; clone_size: .; j_call: TRBJ2-7; cdr3_aa: ASSPGGGNYEQY
v_call: TRBV4-1; clone_size: .; j_call: TRBJ1-2; cdr3_aa: ASSQENSGQGGRSYT
v_call: TRBV2; clone_size: few; j_call: TRBJ1-1; cdr3_aa: ASRDSYTEAF
v_call: TRBV24-1; clone_size: .; j_call: TRBJ1-4; cdr3_aa: ATSDGGIVNEKLF
v_call: TRBV11-2; clone_size: once; j_call: TRBJ1-2; cdr3_aa: ASSLGSVPKGDGYT
v_call: TRBV5-6; clone_size: .; j_call: TRBJ1-2; cdr3_aa: ASSWSRTSGYT
v_call: TRBV5-1; clone_size: .; j_call: TRBJ2-4; cdr3_aa: ASSPFEGGVKNIQY
v_call: TRBV28; clone_size: .; j_call: TRBJ2-6; cdr3_aa: ASSPTSGGGANVLT